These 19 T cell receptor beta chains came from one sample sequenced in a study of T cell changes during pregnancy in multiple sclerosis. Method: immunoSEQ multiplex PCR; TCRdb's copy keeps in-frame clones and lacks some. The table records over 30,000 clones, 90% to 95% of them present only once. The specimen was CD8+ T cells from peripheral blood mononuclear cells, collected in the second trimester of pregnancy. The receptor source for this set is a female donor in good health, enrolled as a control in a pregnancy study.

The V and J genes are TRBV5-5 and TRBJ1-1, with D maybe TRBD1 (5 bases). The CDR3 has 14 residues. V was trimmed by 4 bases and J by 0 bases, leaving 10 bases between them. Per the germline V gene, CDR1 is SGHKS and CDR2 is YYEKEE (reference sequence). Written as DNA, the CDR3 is TGTGCCAGCAGCCTCCAACAGGTGAACACTGAAGCTTTCTTT. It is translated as CASSLQQVNTEAFF.

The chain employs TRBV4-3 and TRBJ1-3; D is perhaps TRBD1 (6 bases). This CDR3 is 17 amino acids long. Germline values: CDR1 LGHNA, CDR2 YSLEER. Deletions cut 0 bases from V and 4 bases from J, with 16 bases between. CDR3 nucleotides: TGCGCCAGCAGCCAAGATCGTGTCCTGGGGGCCGGAAACACCATATATTTT. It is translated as CASSQDRVLGAGNTIYF.

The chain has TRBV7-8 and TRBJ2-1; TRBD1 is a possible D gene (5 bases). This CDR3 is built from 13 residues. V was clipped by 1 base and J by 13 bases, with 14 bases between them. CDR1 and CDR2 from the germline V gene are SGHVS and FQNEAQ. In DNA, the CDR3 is TGTGCCAGCAGCTTAGGTTTGGACACCTACCAGTTCTTC. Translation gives CASSLGLDTYQFF.

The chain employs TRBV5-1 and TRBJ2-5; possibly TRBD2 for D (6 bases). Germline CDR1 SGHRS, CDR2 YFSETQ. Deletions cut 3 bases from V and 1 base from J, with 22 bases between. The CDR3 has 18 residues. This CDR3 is CASSSWDWEPLRQETQYF. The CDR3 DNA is TGCGCCAGCAGCTCGTGGGACTGGGAACCTCTACGCCAAGAGACCCAGTACTTC.

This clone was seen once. The CDR3 DNA follows: TGTGCCAGCAGTTCATCCCCTCCAGCAGGGGACATTCAGTACTTC. Residues: CASSSSPPAGDIQYF. The chain joins TRBV27 to TRBJ2-4; D may be TRBD1 (6 bases). The CDR3 extends over 15 amino acids. Germline values: CDR1 MNHEY, CDR2 SMNVEV (reference sequence). V was pared by 4 bases and J by 8 bases, with 18 bases between.

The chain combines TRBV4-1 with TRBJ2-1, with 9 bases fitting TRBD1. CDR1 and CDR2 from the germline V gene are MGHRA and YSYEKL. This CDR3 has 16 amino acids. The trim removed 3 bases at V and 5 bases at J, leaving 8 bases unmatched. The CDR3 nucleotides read TGCGCCAGCAGCCATGCGTGGGGGACAGGGAACAATGAGCAGTTCTTC. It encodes CASSHAWGTGNNEQFF.

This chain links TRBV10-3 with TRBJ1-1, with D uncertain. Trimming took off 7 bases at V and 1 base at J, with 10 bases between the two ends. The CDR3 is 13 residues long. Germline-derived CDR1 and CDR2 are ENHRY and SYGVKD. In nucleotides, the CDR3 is TGTGCCATCACGGAGGCGGCGAACACTGAAGCTTTCTTT. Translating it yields CAITEAANTEAFF.

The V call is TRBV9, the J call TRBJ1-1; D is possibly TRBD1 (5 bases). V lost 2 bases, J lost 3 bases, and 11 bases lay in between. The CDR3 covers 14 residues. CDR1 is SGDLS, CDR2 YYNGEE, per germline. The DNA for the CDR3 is TGTGCCAGCAGCGTCGGACGGGGGGACACTGAAGCTTTCTTT. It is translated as CASSVGRGDTEAFF.

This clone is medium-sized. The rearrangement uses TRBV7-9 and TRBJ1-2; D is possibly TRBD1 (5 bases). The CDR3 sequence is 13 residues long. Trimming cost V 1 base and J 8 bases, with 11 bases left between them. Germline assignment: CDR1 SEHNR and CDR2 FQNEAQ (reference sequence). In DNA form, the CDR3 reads TGTGCCAGCAGCTTAGACGGAGGGGACGGCTACACCTTC. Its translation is CASSLDGGDGYTF.

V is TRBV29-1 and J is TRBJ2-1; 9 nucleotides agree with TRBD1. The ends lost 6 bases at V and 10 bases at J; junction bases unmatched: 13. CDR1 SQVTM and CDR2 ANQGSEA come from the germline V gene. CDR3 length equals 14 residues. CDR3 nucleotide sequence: TGCAGCGTACGACACCCGACAGGGGGTTGGGAGCAGTTCTTC. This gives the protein CSVRHPTGGWEQFF.

The CDR3 coding sequence is TGTGCCAGCAGCTCGCCGGACAGATCGGCGGGCTACACCTTC. This codes for CASSSPDRSAGYTF. The chain joins TRBV7-9 to TRBJ1-2, with D tentatively TRBD1 (6 bases). Per the germline V gene, CDR1 is SEHNR and CDR2 is FQNEAQ (reference sequence). There are 14 residues in the CDR3. Trimming stripped 4 bases from V and 8 bases from J, with 17 bases between.

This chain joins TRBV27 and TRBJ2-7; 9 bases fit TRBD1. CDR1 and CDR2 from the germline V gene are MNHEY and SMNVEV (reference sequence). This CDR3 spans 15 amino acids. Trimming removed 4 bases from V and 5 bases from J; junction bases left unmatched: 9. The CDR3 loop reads CASSSLWDRAHEQYF. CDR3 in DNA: TGTGCCAGCAGTTCCCTCTGGGACAGGGCGCACGAGCAGTACTTC.

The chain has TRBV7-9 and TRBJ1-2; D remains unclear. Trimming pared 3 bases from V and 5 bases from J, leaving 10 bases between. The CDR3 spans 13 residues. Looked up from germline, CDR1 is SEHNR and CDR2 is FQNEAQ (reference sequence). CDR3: CASSFPQDYGYTF. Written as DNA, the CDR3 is TGTGCCAGCAGCTTCCCTCAGGATTATGGCTACACCTTC.

The CDR3 reads CASSLETSDTQYF. Written as DNA, the CDR3 is TGTGCCAGCAGCTTAGAAACTTCAGATACGCAGTATTTT. The chain combines TRBV13 with TRBJ2-3; D not resolved. CDR3 size: 13 residues. In germline, CDR1 is PRHDT, CDR2 FYEKMQ (reference sequence). V dropped 1 base and J dropped 4 bases, with 6 bases sitting between them.

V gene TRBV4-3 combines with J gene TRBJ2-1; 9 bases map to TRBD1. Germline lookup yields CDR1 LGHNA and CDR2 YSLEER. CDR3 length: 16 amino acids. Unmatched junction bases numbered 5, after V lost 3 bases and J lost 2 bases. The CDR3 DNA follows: TGCGCCAGCAGCCAGGGGGGGGACAGGGCCTACAATGAGCAGTTCTTC. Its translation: CASSQGGDRAYNEQFF.

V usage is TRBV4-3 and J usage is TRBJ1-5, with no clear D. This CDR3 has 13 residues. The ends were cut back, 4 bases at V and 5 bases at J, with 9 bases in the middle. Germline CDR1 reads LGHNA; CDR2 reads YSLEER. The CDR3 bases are TGCGCCAGCAGCCGAGGCATAGATCAGCCCCAGCATTTT. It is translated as CASSRGIDQPQHF.

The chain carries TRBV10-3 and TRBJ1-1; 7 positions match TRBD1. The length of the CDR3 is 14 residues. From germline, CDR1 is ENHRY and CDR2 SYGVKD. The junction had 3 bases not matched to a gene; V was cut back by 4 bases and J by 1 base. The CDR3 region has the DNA TGTGCCATCAGTGCGACAGGGTCGAACACTGAAGCTTTCTTT. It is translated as CAISATGSNTEAFF.

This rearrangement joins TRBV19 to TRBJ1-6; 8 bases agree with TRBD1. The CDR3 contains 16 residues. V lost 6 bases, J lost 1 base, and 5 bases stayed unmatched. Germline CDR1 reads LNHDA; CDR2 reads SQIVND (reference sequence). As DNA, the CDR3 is TGTGCCAGTAGGACAGGGGAAAGGTCCTATAATTCACCCCTCCACTTT. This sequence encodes CASRTGERSYNSPLHF.

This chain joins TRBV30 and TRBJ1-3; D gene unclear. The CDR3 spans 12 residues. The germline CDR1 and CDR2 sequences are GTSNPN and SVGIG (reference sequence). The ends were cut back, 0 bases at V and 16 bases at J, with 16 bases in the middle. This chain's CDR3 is CAWSVRGLHLYF. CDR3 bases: TGTGCCTGGAGTGTACGTGGGCTTCACCTGTATTTT.